The 15 T cell receptor beta chains presented below share a single source sample, sequenced in a study of T-cell memory formation after mild COVID-19. TCRdb reanalysed the 5' RACE reads using MiXCR and keeps one entry per CDR3 protein. This sample carries 540,000 or so distinct CDR3 sequences, roughly 20% of them seen once, and the ten largest clones take 9.5% to 15%. Sequenced sample: PBMCs or a T cell subset sorted from them (not recorded which). All receptors derive from an adult woman who had mild COVID-19 (a few samples of this study predate the infection). Cell type and time point are not known.

This sequence joins TRBV20-1 and TRBJ2-5; TRBD1 aligns across 12 bases. The germline V gene has CDR1 DFQATT and CDR2 SNEGSKA (reference sequence). V dropped 3 bases and J dropped 6; count of bases not matched to a gene: 8. This CDR3 contains 15 residues. CDR3 coding DNA: TGCAGTGCTAGTTTTGGGACAGGGGGCTTGAAGACCCAGTACTTC. It yields the protein CSASFGTGGLKTQYF.

The CDR3 spells CASSLLGGKGYEQFF. CDR3 coding DNA: TGTGCCAGCAGCTTATTGGGAGGGAAGGGATATGAGCAGTTCTTC. J is TRBJ2-1 and V is TRBV7-3; 7 nucleotides agree with TRBD2. From germline, CDR1 is SGHTA and CDR2 FQGTGA. V dropped 2 bases and J dropped 8; count of bases not matched to a gene: 9. This CDR3 is 15 amino acids long.

The chain combines TRBV12-3 or TRBV12-4 with TRBJ2-3; D gene uncertain. Trimming stripped 7 bases from V and 2 bases from J, with 16 bases between. The CDR3 runs to 15 residues. In DNA, the CDR3 is TGTGCCAGCACCGATCCGTTCGGGTTCACAGATACGCAGTATTTT. This codes for CASTDPFGFTDTQYF.

A few counts support this clonotype. The chain couples TRBV5-1 to TRBJ1-1; 8 bases are a match to TRBD1. The V gene's germline CDR1 is SGHRS and CDR2 YFSETQ. This CDR3 region has 18 residues. The V and J ends lost 4 bases and 0 bases, in that order; junction bases with no gene match: 14. CDR3 coding DNA: TGCGCCAGCAGCCAAGGAGACAGGGGAACGCTCATGAACACTGAAGCTTTCTTT. Translation: CASSQGDRGTLMNTEAFF.

There are a few counts of this clonotype. The CDR3, as DNA: TGTGCCAGCAGCCCAGAACCGACGGGAGATACGCAGTATTTT. This gives the protein CASSPEPTGDTQYF. The chain employs TRBV12-3 or TRBV12-4 and TRBJ2-3, with unresolved D. V was cut by 6 bases and J by 5 bases, with 15 bases left in between. CDR3 length: 14 residues.

This clonotype was counted only a few times. The chain links TRBV20-1 to TRBJ1-3; TRBD1 aligns across 7 bases. The CDR3 is 14 amino acids. Germline loops: CDR1 DFQATT, CDR2 SNEGSKA (reference sequence). V trimming: 3 bases; J trimming: 2 bases; junction bases outside the gene matches: 4. CDR3 in amino acids: CSASPTGTGNTIYF. CDR3 DNA sequence: TGCAGTGCTAGCCCGACAGGGACTGGAAACACCATATATTTT.

This clonotype was detected only a few times. The chain joins TRBV19 to TRBJ1-5; 9 bases are a match to TRBD1. The CDR3 contains 17 residues. The germline V gene has CDR1 LNHDA and CDR2 SQIVND (reference sequence). J was trimmed by 2 bases and V by 8 bases; bases with no gene match: 13. CDR3: CASRDRVAPFRNQPQHF. The DNA for the CDR3 is TGTGCCAGTCGGGACAGGGTAGCCCCTTTCCGCAATCAGCCCCAGCATTTT.

This chain links TRBV7-9 with TRBJ2-3; 7 bases align to TRBD2. Germline CDR1 is SEHNR and CDR2 is FQNEAQ (reference sequence). This CDR3 has 15 residues. The trim removed 6 bases at V and 1 base at J, leaving 7 bases unmatched. For the CDR3, the DNA is TGTGCCAGCAGGGGAGGGGAGAGGGGCACAGATACGCAGTATTTT. Translating it yields CASRGGERGTDTQYF.

V usage is TRBV12-3 or TRBV12-4 and J usage is TRBJ2-3; 10 bases align to TRBD2. V lost 2 bases to trimming and J lost 6 bases; unmatched junction nucleotides: 8. This CDR3 is built from 16 residues. CDR3 sequence (DNA): TGTGCCAGCAGTTTACGGGGACTAGCGCTGGGGGATACGCAGTATTTT. This encodes CASSLRGLALGDTQYF.

The table lists this clonotype with a few counts. CDR3 sequence reads: CASVEAGLHNEQFF. DNA of the CDR3: TGTGCCAGCGTTGAGGCGGGACTACACAATGAGCAGTTCTTC. The chain has TRBV25-1 and TRBJ2-1; 7 nucleotides line up with TRBD2. This CDR3 region has 14 residues. CDR1 and CDR2 (germline): MGHDK, SYGVNS. Trimming removed 8 bases from V and 5 bases from J; junction bases left unmatched: 9.

This clonotype was observed a handful of times. The V call is TRBV5-1, the J call TRBJ2-3; D remains unclear. The CDR3 is made up of 17 amino acids. V was shortened by 7 bases and J by 2 bases, with 23 bases between the two germline ends. The germline CDR1 and CDR2 sequences are SGHRS and YFSETQ. CDR3 nucleotide sequence: TGCGCCAGCTCCTCCAAATACAGAGAACGCCCCACAGATACGCAGTATTTT. This sequence encodes CASSSKYRERPTDTQYF.

The rearrangement uses TRBV5-1 and TRBJ2-7; unclear D gene. Germline CDR1 and CDR2: SGHRS and YFSETQ. This CDR3 is built from 14 residues. The V gene lost 0 bases and the J gene lost 2 bases, with 9 bases spanning the gap. The CDR3 nucleotides read TGCGCCAGCAGCTTGGCCGGATATACCTACGAGCAGTACTTC. Protein product: CASSLAGYTYEQYF.

This clonotype was counted many times. V is TRBV5-1 and J is TRBJ2-7; perhaps D is TRBD1 or TRBD2 (5 bases each). V was shortened by 3 bases and J by 2 bases, with 9 bases between the two germline ends. This CDR3 is built from 13 residues. CDR1 and CDR2 from the germline V gene are SGHRS and YFSETQ. CDR3 amino acids: CASSSGTPYEQYF. CDR3 sequence (DNA): TGCGCCAGCAGCTCCGGGACGCCCTACGAGCAGTACTTC.

This chain connects TRBV6-1 to TRBJ1-1; maybe TRBD1 (5 bases). Germline CDR1 reads MNHNS; CDR2 reads SASEGT. Trimming left V 6 bases short and J 3 bases short, with 14 bases between. The CDR3 has 14 residues. The CDR3 bases are TGTGCCAGCAGGGATGGGGGGTTTGACACTGAAGCTTTCTTT. It translates to CASRDGGFDTEAFF.

This clonotype was seen more than once but under ten times. This chain connects TRBV12-3 or TRBV12-4 to TRBJ2-7, with 7 bases matching TRBD1. V dropped 1 base and J dropped 0; count of bases not matched to a gene: 3. This CDR3 spans 15 amino acids. CDR3 coding DNA: TGTGCCAGCAGTTTAGTCGGGACAGACTCCTACGAGCAGTACTTC. This encodes CASSLVGTDSYEQYF.